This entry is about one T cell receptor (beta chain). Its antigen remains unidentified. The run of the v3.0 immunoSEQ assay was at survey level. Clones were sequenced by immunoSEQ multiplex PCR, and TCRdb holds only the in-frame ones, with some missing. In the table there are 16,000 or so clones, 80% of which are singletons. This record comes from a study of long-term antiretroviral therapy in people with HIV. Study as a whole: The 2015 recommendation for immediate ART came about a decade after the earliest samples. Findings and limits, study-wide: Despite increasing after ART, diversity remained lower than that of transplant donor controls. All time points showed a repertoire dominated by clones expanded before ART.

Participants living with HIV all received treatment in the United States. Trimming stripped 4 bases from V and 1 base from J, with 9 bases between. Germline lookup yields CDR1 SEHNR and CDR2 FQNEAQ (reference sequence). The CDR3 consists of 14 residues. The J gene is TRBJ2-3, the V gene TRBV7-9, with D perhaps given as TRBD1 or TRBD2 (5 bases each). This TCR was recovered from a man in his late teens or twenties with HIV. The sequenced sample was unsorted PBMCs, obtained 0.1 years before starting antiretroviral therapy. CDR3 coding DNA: TGTGCCAGCAGCTGGCAGGGAGGCACAGATACGCAGTATTTT. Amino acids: CASSWQGGTDTQYF.